This T cell receptor (beta chain) was obtained from a study of CD8+CD57+ T cells in acquired aplastic anemia. Germline CDR1 DFQATT, CDR2 SNEGSKA (reference sequence). The CDR3 runs to 14 residues. V lost 6 bases and J lost 4, with 16 bases in between. General study findings and limits: CD8+ Simpson's diversity in patients was not significantly different from that in controls.

Comment on this clonotype: Its antigen is unknown.

Investigators profiled TCR beta VDJ and CDR3 from genomic DNA template. A single record per CDR3 protein comes from TCRdb applying MiXCR to the reads. The data contain around 200,000 distinct CDR3 sequences, over 60% of them seen just once; the ten biggest clones take up 25% to 30%. This rearrangement joins TRBV20-1 to TRBJ1-3; D unclear. This receptor was taken from a human donor in good health. The sequencing sample was made of sorted CD4+, CD8+, or CD8+CD57+ T cells (not recorded which) from PBMCs. The CDR3 DNA reads TGCAGTGCACGACTCTCGCCATGGGGAAACACCATATATTTT. Its protein product is CSARLSPWGNTIYF.